This entry is about one TCR beta chain. Its cognate antigen is unknown. Germline V CDR1 and CDR2: SGHDT, YYEEEE. The CDR3 loop spans 16 amino acids. Deletions cut 4 bases from V and 2 bases from J, with 18 bases between. This sample was taken from a study of T cell responses to AZD1222 COVID-19 vaccine. Some clones are missing from TCRdb's copy, which holds only in-frame ones; the method was immunoSEQ multiplex PCR. The sample has 95,000 to 130,000 clones; 85% to 95% are singletons. Study results and caveats: White British people made up most donors, females outnumbered males, and clonal diversity was possibly underestimated.

The chain links TRBV5-6 to TRBJ2-5; TRBD1 might be the D (5 bases). This clonotype was obtained from an adult who received the AZD1222 COVID-19 vaccine. Sample: peripheral blood, taken 28 days after the second AZD1222 dose. CDR3 nucleotides: TGTGCCAGCAGCAAACTTGGGGCGTCGAGGCAAGAGACCCAGTACTTC. Its translation is CASSKLGASRQETQYF.